This is a list of T cell receptor beta chains from one sample in a study of blood T cell repertoires in COVID-19. The protocol was immunoSEQ multiplex PCR, while the TCRdb copy is restricted to in-frame clones and leaves out a portion. This repertoire shows 200,000 to 300,000 clones, 80% to 95% found once; its top ten account for around 0.83%. Sequencing was done on a sample of peripheral blood. Receptors originate from a man between 25 and 39 years old with COVID-19, enrolled during active disease. Each CDR3 is given with its conserved first and last residue. A D gene is named only where the DNA matches it firmly. Clone size is not always given. Where it is, it says once, few, many or a class for expanded clones.

-	TRBV6-5	-	16	TRBJ1-1	TGTGCCAGCAGTTACTCGAAAAGGTTCAGGGACACTGAAGCTTTCTTT	CASSYSKRFRDTEAFF
-	TRBV18	TRBD1	15	TRBJ1-6	TGTGCCAGCTCTCCCACACAGGGGGAAGGTTCACCCCTCCACTTT	CASSPTQGEGSPLHF
-	TRBV5-1	-	16	TRBJ2-7	TGCGCCAGCAGCTTTCGGGGCGGGGGCCTCTCCTACGAGCAGTACTTC	CASSFRGGGLSYEQYF
-	TRBV7-9	-	12	TRBJ1-2	TGTGCCAGCAGCTGGCAAGACTATGGCTACACCTTC	CASSWQDYGYTF
-	TRBV7-9	TRBD2	16	TRBJ2-2	TGTGCCAGCAGCCCCCCCGGGGGGGCGAGGACCGGGGAGCTGTTTTTT	CASSPPGGARTGELFF
-	TRBV19	-	15	TRBJ1-2	TGTGCCAGTAGTCTTCAGGGGATACTTAACTATGGCTACACCTTC	CASSLQGILNYGYTF
-	TRBV25-1	-	15	TRBJ1-6	TGTGCCAGCAGTGAACACAGGTTATATAATTCACCCCTCCACTTT	CASSEHRLYNSPLHF
-	TRBV2	TRBD1	14	TRBJ1-2	TGTGCCAGCAGCAGACAGGGGTGGCGCTATGGCTACACCTTC	CASSRQGWRYGYTF
-	TRBV30	-	11	TRBJ2-5	TGTGCCTGGACTCACCAAGAGACCCAGTACTTC	CAWTHQETQYF
-	TRBV10-2	-	13	TRBJ2-6	TGCGCCACCACAGTCTCTGGGGCCAACGTCCTGACTTTC	CATTVSGANVLTF
-	TRBV7-2	TRBD1	16	TRBJ1-3	TGTGCCAGCAGCTCCACTGGGACAGGAGCCGGAAACACCATATATTTT	CASSSTGTGAGNTIYF
-	TRBV18	-	16	TRBJ2-7	TGTGCCAGCTCACCCTCCGGGACCGGGAGCTCCTACGAGCAGTACTTC	CASSPSGTGSSYEQYF
-	TRBV25-1	TRBD1	13	TRBJ2-5	TGTGCCAGCAGTGTCAGGGGGCTAGAGACCCAGTACTTC	CASSVRGLETQYF
-	TRBV2	TRBD1	16	TRBJ1-1	TGTGCCAGCAGCCCGACACAGGGGGCTGAGAACACTGAAGCTTTCTTT	CASSPTQGAENTEAFF
-	TRBV18	TRBD2	17	TRBJ2-1	TGTGCCAGCTCGCGAACTAGCGGGGGGGCATTTGGCAATGAGCAGTTCTTC	CASSRTSGGAFGNEQFF
once	TRBV4-1	-	15	TRBJ1-2	TGCGCCAGCAGCCAAACAGGGTCTAATCTTAGAGGCTACACCTTC	CASSQTGSNLRGYTF
-	TRBV12-3/TRBV12-4	TRBD2	12	TRBJ2-7	TGTGCCAGCAAGGGCGGGGGCTACGAGCAGTACTTC	CASKGGGYEQYF
-	TRBV19	TRBD1	12	TRBJ1-1	TGTGCCAGTAGTTGGGGGACAGGGGAAGCTTTCTTT	CASSWGTGEAFF
-	TRBV5-1	TRBD2	16	TRBJ2-5	TGCGCCAGCAGCTTGGCCGGGACTAGCGGGGGAGAGACCCAGTACTTC	CASSLAGTSGGETQYF
-	TRBV6-5	-	13	TRBJ1-6	TGTGCCAGCAGTTACGGGGGGGAGTCACCCCTCCACTTT	CASSYGGESPLHF
-	TRBV11-2	TRBD2	17	TRBJ2-3	TGTGCCAGCAGCTCCGGGGCCAGCGGGGGGGACACAGATACGCAGTATTTT	CASSSGASGGDTDTQYF
-	TRBV13	TRBD1	14	TRBJ2-7	TGTGCCAGCAGCTTGACGACAGGGGGCTACGAGCAGTACTTC	CASSLTTGGYEQYF
-	TRBV6-1	-	17	TRBJ2-7	TGTGCCAGCAGTGAAGCGACAGTTCCCGACTCCACCTACGAGCAGTACTTC	CASSEATVPDSTYEQYF
-	TRBV20-1	-	14	TRBJ1-1	TGCAGTGCTAGTAAACCCGGGACTCACACTGAAGCTTTCTTT	CSASKPGTHTEAFF
-	TRBV5-1	-	15	TRBJ1-5	TGCGCCAGCAGCTTGGCAGGGGATTACAATCAGCCCCAGCATTTT	CASSLAGDYNQPQHF
-	TRBV30	-	13	TRBJ1-1	TGTGCCTGGAGTTACAGGTTTAACACTGAAGCTTTCTTT	CAWSYRFNTEAFF
-	TRBV10-2	-	15	TRBJ1-1	TGCGCCAGCAGTGAGCCGGGGGTGGGGATTACTGAAGCTTTCTTT	CASSEPGVGITEAFF
few	TRBV3-1/TRBV3-2	-	16	TRBJ1-4	TGTGCCAGCAGCCTTACCACAGGGAGAGGGGGTGAAAAACTGTTTTTT	CASSLTTGRGGEKLFF
few	TRBV19	TRBD2	15	TRBJ2-7	TGTGCCAGTAGTTCAGGACTAGCGGGGACCTACGAGCAGTACTTC	CASSSGLAGTYEQYF
-	TRBV5-1	-	14	TRBJ1-1	TGCGCCAGCAGCTTGGGGACAAGGAACACTGAAGCTTTCTTT	CASSLGTRNTEAFF
-	TRBV10-2	-	14	TRBJ2-3	TGCGCCAGCAGTGACGGGGAAAGCACAGATACGCAGTATTTT	CASSDGESTDTQYF
-	TRBV13	-	14	TRBJ2-5	TGTGCCAGCAGCCGGAGGGACGGCCAAGAGACCCAGTACTTC	CASSRRDGQETQYF
-	TRBV5-1	TRBD1	13	TRBJ1-1	TGCGCCAGCAGCTACGGGACAGACACTGAAGCTTTCTTT	CASSYGTDTEAFF
-	TRBV5-4	TRBD2	18	TRBJ2-5	TGTGCCAGCAGCTATCCCGGGACTAGCGGGGGGGCCGTGGAGACCCAGTACTTC	CASSYPGTSGGAVETQYF
once	TRBV5-5	TRBD1	17	TRBJ1-4	TGTGCCAGCAGCCAGGGGGCCCTTTTGGCAACTAATGAAAAACTGTTTTTT	CASSQGALLATNEKLFF
-	TRBV5-6	-	17	TRBJ1-6	TGTGCCAGCAGCTTGGCCGGTGGGGCAGGGAATAATTCACCCCTCCACTTT	CASSLAGGAGNNSPLHF
-	TRBV19	-	16	TRBJ2-6	TGTGCCAGTAGTACGGGACATAGCTCTGGGGCCAACGTCCTGACTTTC	CASSTGHSSGANVLTF
-	TRBV18	-	18	TRBJ1-5	TGTGCCAGCTCACCATTTGACGCCAGGGGTTCGAGCAATCAGCCCCAGCATTTT	CASSPFDARGSSNQPQHF
-	TRBV4-1	TRBD1	14	TRBJ1-1	TGCGCCAGCAGCCCGGGACAGCTGAACACTGAAGCTTTCTTT	CASSPGQLNTEAFF
-	TRBV13	TRBD1	16	TRBJ1-3	TGTGCCAGCAGCAGAAGACAGGGGACAGCTGGAAACACCATATATTTT	CASSRRQGTAGNTIYF
-	TRBV7-5	-	13	TRBJ2-3	TGTGTCAGAAGCCCGGACTCCACAGATACGCAGTATTTT	CVRSPDSTDTQYF
-	TRBV19	TRBD2	13	TRBJ2-7	TGTGCCAGTAGTCTGGGACTACTCTACGAGCAGTACTTC	CASSLGLLYEQYF
-	TRBV9	TRBD1	15	TRBJ1-2	TGTGCCAGCAGCGTTTCGGACAGGGGGCCGCGTGGCTACACCTTC	CASSVSDRGPRGYTF
few	TRBV14	-	11	TRBJ2-2	TGTGCCAGCAGCCACGCCGGGGAGCTGTTTTTT	CASSHAGELFF
once	TRBV25-1	TRBD1	17	TRBJ2-5	TGTGCCAGCAGTGAATATACCGGGACAGGAATAGAAGAGACCCAGTACTTC	CASSEYTGTGIEETQYF
-	TRBV6-5	-	14	TRBJ1-4	TGTGCCAGCCTAGAGTCTGCAACTAATGAAAAACTGTTTTTT	CASLESATNEKLFF